This passage covers 11 T cell receptor beta chains from one sample sequenced in a study of CD8 T cells in ankylosing spondylitis. In TCRdb, the 5' RACE reads were re-called with MiXCR into one record per CDR3 protein. The sample yields under 170,000 distinct CDR3 sequences, approximately 44% seen once. Source material: synovial fluid, either unsorted or a sorted T cell fraction (not recorded which). These receptors all come from a male donor with ankylosing spondylitis.

The chain uses TRBV2 and TRBJ2-7, with 13 nucleotides matching TRBD2. The CDR3 is made up of 16 amino acids. Per germline, CDR1 SNHLY and CDR2 FYNNEI. Trimming at V came to 11 bases and at J to 4 bases, leaving 14 bases not matched to a gene. Here the CDR3 DNA reads TGTGCCGCCATCCGGACTAGCGGGGGTCCGGGTTACGAGCAGTACTTC. As protein: CAAIRTSGGPGYEQYF.

The chain links TRBV11-1 to TRBJ1-4; tentatively, D is TRBD1 (6 bases). CDR1 is SGHAT, CDR2 FQDESV, per germline (reference sequence). This CDR3 contains 12 residues. The V end lost 8 bases, the J end lost 7 bases, and 11 bases lay between the germline ends. CDR3 region: CASGTLGEKLFF. CDR3 DNA sequence: TGTGCCAGCGGGACATTGGGTGAAAAACTGTTTTTT.

This clonotype was counted between two and nine times. This chain uses TRBV25-1 with TRBJ2-7; tentatively, D is TRBD1 (6 bases). The CDR3 length is 14 residues. The germline V and J ends were trimmed by 3 bases and 3 bases, with 12 bases remaining between them. Germline V gene lookup returns CDR1 MGHDK and CDR2 SYGVNS. The CDR3 here is CASSDNPQGYEQYF. The CDR3, as DNA: TGTGCCAGCAGTGATAACCCACAGGGCTACGAGCAGTACTTC.

The chain combines TRBV12-3 or TRBV12-4 with TRBJ2-7; no definite D call. The CDR3 is made up of 15 amino acids. The ends were cut back, 3 bases at V and 5 bases at J, with 17 bases in the middle. CDR3 sequence: CASSLKSSRIHEQYF. The CDR3 nucleotides read TGTGCCAGCAGTTTGAAAAGTTCGAGAATCCACGAGCAGTACTTC.

This clonotype was recorded at least ten times. The chain uses TRBV4-3 and TRBJ1-3; 10 nucleotides match TRBD1. This CDR3 has 15 amino acids. The V segment lost 4 bases and the J segment 2 bases; nucleotides outside the gene matches: 2. Germline V gene data show CDR1 as LGHNA and CDR2 as YSLEER. The CDR3 reads CASSLGTGAGNTIYF. The DNA for the CDR3 is TGCGCCAGCAGCCTCGGGACAGGGGCTGGAAACACCATATATTTT.

The chain uses TRBV5-4 and TRBJ2-7, with 8 bases lining up with TRBD1. The germline CDR1 and CDR2 sequences are SGHNT and YYREEE (reference sequence). The trim removed 4 bases at V and 4 bases at J, leaving 10 bases unmatched. This CDR3 comprises 15 residues. The CDR3 region has the DNA TGTGCCAGCAGCCCGGGCCCAGGGGGCCCATACGAGCAGTACTTC. Encoded protein: CASSPGPGGPYEQYF. Full variable domain (outside the CDR3, taken from reference TRBV5-4 and TRBJ2-7): ETGVTQSPTHLIKTRGQQVTLRCSSQSGHNTVSWYQQALGQGPQFIFQYYREEENGRGNFPPRFSGLQFPNYSSELNVNALELDDSALYLCASSPGPGGPYEQYFGPGTRLTVT.

This clonotype has a handful of counts. V gene TRBV10-2 combines with J gene TRBJ2-7, with D possibly TRBD2 on 6 matching bases. Looked up from germline, CDR1 is WSHSY and CDR2 is SAAADI. Trimming took off 8 bases at V and 4 bases at J, with 12 bases between the two ends. CDR3 size: 12 residues. CDR3 in amino acids: CASAGIYYEQYF. The CDR3 nucleotides read TGCGCCAGCGCGGGAATATATTACGAGCAGTACTTC.

CDR3 protein: CASSLQGRYRAYEQYF. The DNA of the CDR3 is TGTGCCAGCAGTTTACAGGGGAGGTATCGCGCCTACGAGCAGTACTTC. The J gene is TRBJ2-7, the V gene TRBV27; the D call may be TRBD1 or TRBD2 (6 bases each). CDR1 is MNHEY, CDR2 SMNVEV, per germline (reference sequence). Deletions cut 2 bases from V and 2 bases from J, with 16 bases between. The CDR3 spans 16 residues.

CDR3 amino acids: CASSSWGAKNIQYF. Here the CDR3 DNA reads TGTGCCAGCAGTTCTTGGGGGGCCAAAAACATTCAGTACTTC. The chain combines TRBV12-3 or TRBV12-4 with TRBJ2-4; perhaps D is TRBD1 or TRBD2 (5 bases each). The V end was cut by 4 bases, the J end by 1 base, with 8 bases between. The CDR3 is 14 residues long.

This clonotype was seen many times. The chain is built from TRBV12-3 or TRBV12-4 and TRBJ2-4; D call uncertain. V shed 3 bases and J shed 1 base, with 7 bases lying between them. The CDR3 has 14 residues. This CDR3 reads CASSFQGAKNIQYF. In DNA form, the CDR3 reads TGTGCCAGCAGTTTTCAAGGGGCCAAAAACATTCAGTACTTC.

Only a few counts were recorded for this clonotype. V gene TRBV20-1 combines with J gene TRBJ2-1; the D gene is possibly TRBD2 (6 bases). The CDR3 contains 16 residues. The germline gives CDR1 DFQATT, CDR2 SNEGSKA (reference sequence). The ends were cut back, 2 bases at V and 4 bases at J, with 18 bases in the middle. CDR3 amino acids: CSARNLGDLLYNEQFF. The CDR3 nucleotides are TGCAGTGCTAGAAACCTGGGGGACTTACTTTACAATGAGCAGTTCTTC.